This entry lists 25 T cell receptor beta chains sequenced from one sample in a study of cytomegalovirus exposure and HLA in healthy donors. Primers for the PCR totalled 60 Vbeta and 13 Jbeta. Using immunoSEQ multiplex PCR, the repertoire was profiled, and TCRdb retains in-frame clones only, with some absent. Altogether roughly 130,000 clones are present, over 8% being singletons, with the ten largest covering 5.5%. Sample: PBMCs. Receptors originate from a man aged 35-49 years in good health and CMV-seronegative.

This clone was counted between two and nine times. V usage is TRBV11-2 and J usage is TRBJ1-2; D might be TRBD1 (5 bases). The V and J ends lost 2 bases and 7 bases respectively, with 11 bases between them. This CDR3 has 13 amino acids. The germline V gene has CDR1 SGHAT and CDR2 FQNNGV. The DNA of the CDR3 is TGTGCCAGCAGCTTATTAGGGGAAGCTGGCTACACCTTC. Amino acid sequence: CASSLLGEAGYTF. Full variable domain (remainder filled in from reference TRBV11-2 and TRBJ1-2): EAGVAQSPRYKIIEKRQSVAFWCNPISGHATLYWYQQILGQGPKLLIQFQNNGVVDDSQLPKDRFSAERLKGVDSTLKIQPAKLEDSAVYLCASSLLGEAGYTFGSGTRLTVV.

CDR3 DNA: TGTGCCAGCAGCCCTTGGGCGGGGGCCTCCTACGAGCAGTACTTC. Translation: CASSPWAGASYEQYF. This sequence joins TRBV7-8 and TRBJ2-7, with D possibly matching TRBD2 (7 bases). Trimming stripped 5 bases from V and 0 bases from J, with 14 bases between. Looked up from germline, CDR1 is SGHVS and CDR2 is FQNEAQ. This CDR3 contains 15 residues. The full variable domain, in which reference TRBV7-8 and TRBJ2-7 provide the parts outside the CDR3, is GAGVSQSPRYKVAKRGQDVALRCDPISGHVSLFWYQQALGQGPEFLTYFQNEAQLDKSGLPSDRFFAERPEGSVSTLKIQRTQQEDSAVYLCASSPWAGASYEQYFGPGTRLTVT.

This clone was found a few times. CDR3 bases: TGTGCCAGCAGCTTGAGTGGGAACACTGAAGCTTTCTTT. Amino acid sequence: CASSLSGNTEAFF. The V and J genes are TRBV7-2 and TRBJ1-1; D remains ambiguous. The V and J ends lost 3 bases and 1 base respectively, with 6 bases between them. The CDR3 contains 13 residues. CDR1 and CDR2 from the germline V gene are SGHTA and FQGNSA.

A note on this clone: This same CDR3 is encoded by further DNA sequences in the sample. The CDR3 DNA sequence: TGTGCCAGCAGTGATGGAGATCAGCCCCAGCATTTT. Its protein product is CASSDGDQPQHF. V usage is TRBV6-1 and J usage is TRBJ1-5; D is undetermined. Germline CDR1 reads MNHNS; CDR2 reads SASEGT. The CDR3 spans 12 residues. V was shortened by 3 bases and J by 5 bases, with 5 bases between the two germline ends.

In this sample, this clone turned up a few times. The V call is TRBV5-3, the J call TRBJ2-1, with 11 positions matching TRBD2. TRBV5-3 is an open reading frame whose function is uncertain. The CDR3 spans 16 residues. J gave up 2 bases and V 3 bases, and 4 bases lay outside the gene matches. CDR3 sequence: CARSSSSGGPYNEQFF. CDR3 coding DNA: TGTGCCAGAAGCTCGTCTAGCGGGGGGCCCTACAATGAGCAGTTCTTC.

V gene TRBV7-8 combines with J gene TRBJ2-7; D is possibly TRBD2 (6 bases). V lost 5 bases to trimming and J lost 3 bases, with 11 bases between them. This CDR3 comprises 13 residues. The germline V gene encodes CDR1 SGHVS and CDR2 FQNEAQ. The CDR3 region is CASSGGTDYEQYF. The CDR3, as DNA: TGTGCCAGCAGCGGGGGGACGGACTACGAGCAGTACTTC.

The chain is built from TRBV27 and TRBJ1-5; D is perhaps TRBD1 (5 bases). In germline, CDR1 is MNHEY, CDR2 SMNVEV (reference sequence). The CDR3 totals 15 residues. Trimming took off 6 bases at V and 5 bases at J, with 17 bases between the two ends. The CDR3 reads CASRTDTSRDQPQHF. The CDR3 bases are TGTGCCAGCAGAACGGACACCTCCCGGGATCAGCCCCAGCATTTT.

This clone has more than one count but fewer than ten. This chain links TRBV4-1 with TRBJ1-3; TRBD1 aligns across 11 bases. Germline V CDR1 and CDR2: MGHRA, YSYEKL. The trim removed 2 bases at V and 1 base at J, leaving 7 bases unmatched. This CDR3 is built from 18 residues. CDR3 region: CASSQTGTGGFSGNTIYF. CDR3 coding DNA: TGCGCCAGCAGCCAAACCGGGACAGGGGGATTTTCTGGAAACACCATATATTTT.

This clone was counted only a few times. The V gene is TRBV18, the J gene TRBJ1-1, with D possibly being TRBD1 (6 bases). The V gene lost 2 bases and the J gene lost 2 bases, with 15 bases spanning the gap. Germline V lookup: CDR1 KGHSH, CDR2 LQKENI. This CDR3 spans 16 amino acids. The CDR3 sequence is CASSPETGFRNTEAFF. The CDR3 DNA sequence: TGTGCCAGCTCACCAGAGACAGGTTTTAGAAACACTGAAGCTTTCTTT.

The chain recombines TRBV11-2 with TRBJ2-7; 7 nucleotides match TRBD2. Germline V lookup: CDR1 SGHAT, CDR2 FQNNGV. The CDR3 is made up of 12 amino acids. Trimming cost V 5 bases and J 7 bases; bases outside gene matches: 5. CDR3 loop: CASSPDGGEQYF. The DNA for the CDR3 is TGTGCCAGCAGCCCAGACGGGGGGGAGCAGTACTTC.

There are a few counts of this clone. The CDR3 region is CASSVVGRHNEQFF. The CDR3 region has the DNA TGTGCCAGCAGCGTAGTAGGCAGGCACAATGAGCAGTTCTTC. This sequence joins TRBV9 and TRBJ2-1, with D uncertain. Germline-derived CDR1 and CDR2 are SGDLS and YYNGEE. The CDR3 has 14 amino acids. The V end was cut by 0 bases, the J end by 5 bases, with 9 bases between. Drawing the rest from reference TRBV9 and TRBJ2-1, the complete variable domain is DSGVTQTPKHLITATGQRVTLRCSPRSGDLSVYWYQQSLDQGLQFLIQYYNGEERAKGNILERFSAQQFPDLHSELNLSSLELGDSALYFCASSVVGRHNEQFFGPGTRLTVL.

The V call is TRBV7-2, the J call TRBJ2-3, with a weak D call TRBD2 (7 bases). CDR3 length equals 15 residues. CDR1 and CDR2 from the germline V gene are SGHTA and FQGNSA. The V and J ends lost 5 bases and 2 bases respectively, with 14 bases between them. The CDR3 here is CASSPVGGATDTQYF. As DNA, the CDR3 is TGTGCCAGCAGCCCCGTGGGGGGGGCCACAGATACGCAGTATTTT.

This chain connects TRBV30 to TRBJ1-2, with D maybe TRBD1 (5 bases). Germline V gene data show CDR1 as GTSNPN and CDR2 as SVGIG (reference sequence). CDR3 size: 13 residues. Trimming took 5 bases from V and 3 from J, leaving 13 bases between them. DNA for the CDR3: TGTGCCTGGGGACAAGGACGTCACTATGGCTACACCTTC. Its translation: CAWGQGRHYGYTF.

A few counts support this clone. The chain links TRBV6-1 to TRBJ2-1; TRBD1 agrees at 9 bases. This CDR3 is built from 14 residues. V lost 8 bases and J lost 4; bases outside the gene matches: 6. The germline V gene has CDR1 MNHNS and CDR2 SASEGT. CDR3 sequence: CASQDRGTYNEQFF. Here the CDR3 DNA reads TGTGCCAGCCAGGACAGGGGAACGTACAATGAGCAGTTCTTC.

The J gene is TRBJ2-2, the V gene TRBV4-2; D unclear. CDR1 LGHNA and CDR2 YNFKEQ come from the germline V gene. Trimming stripped 0 bases from V and 4 bases from J, with 12 bases between. The CDR3 runs to 16 residues. The CDR3 DNA follows: TGTGCCAGCAGCCAAGACAGTCTAGAACCCACCGGGGAGCTGTTTTTT. It encodes CASSQDSLEPTGELFF.

This clone was seen a handful of times. V is TRBV11-2 and J is TRBJ2-7, with TRBD2 as a possible D gene (5 bases). Germline lookup yields CDR1 SGHAT and CDR2 FQNNGV. The CDR3 is 15 residues long. V was pared by 4 bases and J by 4 bases, with 17 bases between. The chain's CDR3 is CASSSRAVRRYEQYF. The DNA of the CDR3 is TGTGCCAGCAGCTCGAGGGCCGTCAGGCGTTACGAGCAGTACTTC.

This clone was seen more than once but under ten times. The V and J genes are TRBV7-9 and TRBJ1-1, with D hard to call. Germline assignment: CDR1 SEHNR and CDR2 FQNEAQ (reference sequence). Trimming shortened V by 1 base and J by 11 bases, and 14 bases separated the two germline ends. The CDR3 runs 13 residues. The CDR3 region is CASSLGQGPLAFF. The CDR3 DNA sequence: TGTGCCAGCAGCTTAGGACAAGGTCCGTTGGCTTTCTTT. The complete variable domain, with remaining parts taken from reference TRBV7-9 and TRBJ1-1, reads DTGVSQNPRHKITKRGQNVTFRCDPISEHNRLYWYRQTLGQGPEFLTYFQNEAQLEKSRLLSDRFSAERPKGSFSTLEIQRTEQGDSAMYLCASSLGQGPLAFFGQGTRLTVV.

This sequence joins TRBV2 and TRBJ2-1; 9 bases fit TRBD1. The junction had 5 bases not matched to a gene; V was cut back by 6 bases and J by 2 bases. Germline V lookup: CDR1 SNHLY, CDR2 FYNNEI. The CDR3 has 15 residues. The CDR3 nucleotides are TGTGCCAGCAGAGTGACAGGGGGACCCTACAATGAGCAGTTCTTC. Encoded protein: CASRVTGGPYNEQFF.

V usage is TRBV29-1 and J usage is TRBJ2-5, with 7 bases aligning to TRBD2. V was clipped by 6 bases and J by 3 bases; unmatched bases: 16. The CDR3 spans 16 residues. Germline lookup yields CDR1 SQVTM and CDR2 ANQGSEA. For the CDR3, the DNA is TGCAGCGTGGGGGGGGGAAACTTACAGCTTGAAGAGACCCAGTACTTC. Residues: CSVGGGNLQLEETQYF.

This chain uses TRBV7-6 with TRBJ2-2; 8 nucleotides align to TRBD1. The CDR3 has 17 residues. V gave up 5 bases and J gave up 1 base; unmatched junction bases: 9. Germline V lookup: CDR1 SGHVS, CDR2 FNYEAQ. As DNA, the CDR3 is TGTGCCAGCAGCATTTACCCCGGGACAGGGAACACCGGGGAGCTGTTTTTT. This translates into CASSIYPGTGNTGELFF.

This clone occurred a few times. The chain has TRBV7-9 and TRBJ1-5; D call uncertain. The V end lost 4 bases, the J end lost 4 bases, and 14 bases lay between the germline ends. The germline V gene encodes CDR1 SEHNR and CDR2 FQNEAQ (reference sequence). The CDR3 runs 15 residues. CDR3 nucleotide sequence: TGTGCCAGCAGCTGGGGAGCGGGAGTTAATCAGCCCCAGCATTTT. This encodes CASSWGAGVNQPQHF.

This clone was observed a few times. The rearrangement joins TRBV20-1 to TRBJ2-5; D possibly corresponds to TRBD2 (5 bases). V was trimmed by 7 bases and J by 4 bases, leaving 10 bases between them. The CDR3 sequence is 11 residues long. Germline V gives CDR1 DFQATT, CDR2 SNEGSKA (reference sequence). CDR3 DNA sequence: TGCAGTGGGGAGTATTCAGAGACCCAGTACTTC. This encodes CSGEYSETQYF.

This clone was found a few times. The rearrangement joins TRBV5-4 to TRBJ1-1; D possibly corresponds to TRBD1 (6 bases). The CDR3 is 15 residues long. The V gene lost 1 base and the J gene lost 0 bases, with 10 bases spanning the gap. Per the germline V gene, CDR1 is SGHNT and CDR2 is YYREEE (reference sequence). CDR3 protein: CASSLSGAVNTEAFF. The CDR3 DNA sequence: TGTGCCAGCAGCTTGTCAGGGGCAGTGAACACTGAAGCTTTCTTT.

This clone was picked up a small number of times. The genes are TRBV5-1 and TRBJ2-1, with D possibly matching TRBD1 (6 bases). This CDR3 contains 14 residues. Trimming removed 0 bases at V and 4 bases at J, with 8 bases between. Germline lookup yields CDR1 SGHRS and CDR2 YFSETQ. CDR3 DNA sequence: TGCGCCAGCAGCTTGGGGACAGCTTACAATGAGCAGTTCTTC. It specifies CASSLGTAYNEQFF. Looking up the rest from reference TRBV5-1 and TRBJ2-1 gives the full variable domain: KAGVTQTPRYLIKTRGQQVTLSCSPISGHRSVSWYQQTPGQGLQFLFEYFSETQRNKGNFPGRFSGRQFSNSRSEMNVSTLELGDSALYLCASSLGTAYNEQFFGPGTRLTVL.

This sequence joins TRBV5-6 and TRBJ1-1, with 9 bases that match TRBD1. The junction had 3 bases not matched to a gene; V was cut back by 0 bases and J by 3 bases. The CDR3 length is 15 residues. Germline lookup yields CDR1 SGHDT and CDR2 YYEEEE. CDR3 loop: CASSLAGTGYTEAFF. The CDR3 DNA reads TGTGCCAGCAGCTTGGCAGGGACAGGGTACACTGAAGCTTTCTTT.